This T cell receptor (beta chain) was captured by sequencing in a study of cytomegalovirus exposure and HLA in healthy donors. V dropped 6 bases and J dropped 2; count of bases not matched to a gene: 18. Germline V gene lookup returns CDR1 SGHNT and CDR2 YYREEE (reference sequence). The CDR3 extends over 19 amino acids. A note on this clone: No antigen is known for it.

Study observations and caveats: Accurate predictions that matched the HLA-A and HLA-B alleles of most subjects were reportedly made from TCR beta sequences. Across donors, presence/absence analyses took sequencing depth to be roughly uniform.

PCR involved 60 Vbeta and 13 Jbeta primers. Clones were read by immunoSEQ multiplex PCR, and TCRdb kept only the in-frame ones, dropping some. The repertoire holds 150,000 to 200,000 clones, with less than 90% as singletons. V is TRBV5-4 and J is TRBJ2-5, with 11 bases aligning to TRBD1. The receptor's source is a man between 50 and 59 years old in good health and CMV-seropositive. The sequencing input was PBMCs. Here the CDR3 reads CASNRGQGVRGVKQETQYF. The CDR3 DNA sequence: TGTGCCAGCAACCGGGGACAGGGGGTAAGAGGGGTCAAACAAGAGACCCAGTACTTC.